The 18 T cell receptor beta chains in this list originate from one sample, sequenced in a study of OX40 agonist ivuxolimab in advanced cancers. Library prep was done by the immunoSEQ multiplex PCR assay. The immuneACCESS repertoire file appears here via TCRdb, limited to in-frame rearrangements. These files lack a portion of the clones; in checked studies, under half of the deficit traces to unresolved V genes, and the cause of the others is not known. This sample holds approximately 81,000 clones; around 83% were observed only once. The ten largest make up over 0.75% of the sample. The sequencing here drew on CD4+ or CD8+ T cells sorted from blood, taken in a trial of the OX40 agonist ivuxolimab. The receptors stem from an adult with an advanced solid tumor such as melanoma, head and neck, liver or kidney cancer.

J is TRBJ2-7 and V is TRBV7-2; 7 nucleotides agree with TRBD1. With 2 bases clipped from V and 0 bases from J, the junction kept 7 bases outside the gene matches. The germline V gene has CDR1 SGHTA and CDR2 FQGNSA. The CDR3 runs 16 residues. In DNA form, the CDR3 reads TGTGCCAGCAGCTTAAGCGCAGGGGGTAGCTCCTACGAGCAGTACTTC. It specifies CASSLSAGGSSYEQYF.

This clone turned up a few times. This sequence joins TRBV18 and TRBJ2-7, with D unclear. From germline, CDR1 is KGHSH and CDR2 LQKENI. The CDR3 is 13 amino acids. Trimming took 2 bases from V and 2 from J, leaving 7 bases between them. CDR3 amino acids: CASSPLEAYEQYF. The CDR3 nucleotides read TGTGCCAGCTCACCATTAGAAGCCTACGAGCAGTACTTC.

The chain recombines TRBV5-4 with TRBJ2-1, with D possibly being TRBD1 or TRBD2 (5 bases each). Germline CDR1 and CDR2: SGHNT and YYREEE (reference sequence). V was trimmed by 4 bases and J by 3 bases, leaving 11 bases between them. The CDR3 is 14 amino acids. CDR3 DNA: TGTGCCAGCAGCCAAGAGAGGGGCTACAATGAGCAGTTCTTC. Amino acid sequence: CASSQERGYNEQFF.

The chain has TRBV7-2 and TRBJ1-1; D uncertain. CDR1 and CDR2 from the germline V gene are SGHTA and FQGNSA. This CDR3 region has 13 residues. The germline V and J ends were trimmed by 5 bases and 1 base, with 8 bases remaining between them. Here the CDR3 DNA reads TGTGCCAGCAGCCCGAAGAGGAACACTGAAGCTTTCTTT. This sequence encodes CASSPKRNTEAFF.

J is TRBJ1-5 and V is TRBV5-6; TRBD1 might be the D (6 bases). This CDR3 has 18 residues. Germline CDR1 is SGHDT and CDR2 is YYEEEE. The V end was cut by 2 bases, the J end by 0 bases, with 18 bases between. CDR3 in amino acids: CASSFLGHEGYSNQPQHF. Written as DNA, the CDR3 is TGTGCCAGCAGCTTTTTGGGACATGAAGGGTATAGCAATCAGCCCCAGCATTTT. Based on the CDR3 plus reference TRBV5-6 and TRBJ1-5, the full variable domain is DAGVTQSPTHLIKTRGQQVTLRCSPKSGHDTVSWYQQALGQGPQFIFQYYEEEERQRGNFPDRFSGHQFPNYSSELNVNALLLGDSALYLCASSFLGHEGYSNQPQHFGDGTRLSIL.

Only a few counts were recorded for this clone. One junction end does not reproduce the germline sequence, and a read error may be involved. The chain recombines TRBV4-1 with TRBJ1-6, with 7 nucleotides matching TRBD1. The germline gives CDR1 MGHRA, CDR2 YSYEKL. The length of the CDR3 is 15 residues. CDR3 coding DNA: TGCGCCAGCAGTCAAGGGACAGTAACGGATTCACCCCTCCACTTT. Translated, it gives CASSQGTVTDSPLHF.

The rearrangement uses TRBV29-1 and TRBJ2-7; TRBD1 or TRBD2 may be the D gene (5 bases each). The CDR3 is 14 amino acids. V was clipped by 4 bases and J by 4 bases, with 17 bases between them. CDR1 is SQVTM and CDR2 is ANQGSEA in the germline V gene. The CDR3 nucleotides are TGCAGCGTTGGCGTGTCAGGGTGGAGGTACGAGCAGTACTTC. As protein: CSVGVSGWRYEQYF.

The chain joins TRBV4-2 to TRBJ2-7; D possibly corresponds to TRBD2 (6 bases). Trimming took 2 bases from V and 0 from J, leaving 11 bases between them. CDR3 length equals 15 residues. Germline CDR1 and CDR2: LGHNA and YNFKEQ. The CDR3 region is CASSQSQAGSYEQYF. The CDR3 nucleotides are TGTGCCAGCAGCCAATCTCAAGCGGGCTCCTACGAGCAGTACTTC.

This clone was seen only once. The chain carries TRBV5-4 and TRBJ1-3; no clear D. Germline values: CDR1 SGHNT, CDR2 YYREEE (reference sequence). V shed 0 bases and J shed 2 bases, with 9 bases lying between them. This CDR3 has 15 amino acids. The CDR3 DNA follows: TGTGCCAGCAGCTTGGGCGGAATAGCTGGAAACACCATATATTTT. Protein: CASSLGGIAGNTIYF.

This chain joins TRBV21-1 and TRBJ2-7; TRBD2 is the table's D call, not checked against the DNA. TRBV21-1 is termed a pseudogene. This CDR3 spans 14 amino acids. CDR3 nucleotides: TGTGCCAGCAGCTTTTCTAGCGGGAGTTACGAGCAGTACTTC. Translating gives CASSFSSGSYEQYF.

V and J are TRBV18 and TRBJ2-4, with 9 bases fitting TRBD1. V trimming: 1 base; J trimming: 0 bases; junction bases outside the gene matches: 1. The CDR3 is 16 amino acids. CDR1 is KGHSH, CDR2 LQKENI, per germline. The CDR3 region is CASSPQGQGAKNIQYF. The CDR3 nucleotides are TGTGCCAGCTCACCACAGGGACAGGGAGCCAAAAACATTCAGTACTTC.

The chain uses TRBV19 and TRBJ2-1; TRBD1 matches at 9 bases. The CDR3 loop spans 14 amino acids. Looked up from germline, CDR1 is LNHDA and CDR2 is SQIVND (reference sequence). Trimming took 10 bases from V and 4 from J; bases not matched to a gene: 8. The CDR3: CATRDRDFYNEQFF. CDR3 nucleotide sequence: TGTGCCACCCGGGACAGGGACTTTTACAATGAGCAGTTCTTC.

The rearrangement links TRBV5-4 to TRBJ1-2, with D tentatively TRBD1 (6 bases). Between the trimmed V and J ends, which lost 4 bases and 3 bases, there was a span of 10 bases. This CDR3 has 13 amino acids. From germline, CDR1 is SGHNT and CDR2 YYREEE (reference sequence). The CDR3: CASSINRDYGYTF. CDR3 nucleotide sequence: TGTGCCAGCAGCATAAACAGGGACTATGGCTACACCTTC.

V usage is TRBV2 and J usage is TRBJ1-1, with D uncertain. The germline CDR1 and CDR2 sequences are SNHLY and FYNNEI. The CDR3 is made up of 17 amino acids. Trimming shortened V by 2 bases and J by 0 bases, and 16 bases separated the two germline ends. The CDR3 DNA reads as TGTGCCAGCAGTGAAAGGCCCGGGTCTACCATGAACACTGAAGCTTTCTTT. It codes for CASSERPGSTMNTEAFF.

The chain links TRBV5-4 to TRBJ1-2, with D possibly being TRBD1 (5 bases). V was clipped by 4 bases and J by 4 bases, with 11 bases between them. Per the germline V gene, CDR1 is SGHNT and CDR2 is YYREEE (reference sequence). The CDR3 spans 13 residues. CDR3 loop: CASSGAGGYGYTF. The CDR3 DNA sequence: TGTGCCAGCAGCGGGGCGGGTGGCTATGGCTACACCTTC.

This clone appeared once. The chain combines TRBV30 with TRBJ2-5, with D perhaps matching TRBD1 (6 bases). Trimming took 5 bases from V and 2 from J, leaving 9 bases between them. The CDR3 spans 12 residues. The V gene's germline CDR1 is GTSNPN and CDR2 SVGIG (reference sequence). The CDR3 sequence is CAWQQGQETQYF. In DNA form, the CDR3 reads TGTGCCTGGCAACAGGGTCAAGAGACCCAGTACTTC.

This chain joins TRBV4-2 and TRBJ2-1; 9 positions agree with TRBD2. This CDR3 spans 19 amino acids. Per the germline V gene, CDR1 is LGHNA and CDR2 is YNFKEQ. The trim removed 0 bases at V and 5 bases at J, leaving 14 bases unmatched. DNA of the CDR3: TGTGCCAGCAGCCAAGATCTGGGGAATAGCGGGGGAAAACACAATGAGCAGTTCTTC. This sequence encodes CASSQDLGNSGGKHNEQFF.

This clone was seen a handful of times. The chain joins TRBV5-4 to TRBJ2-3; 9 bases agree with TRBD2. The V segment lost 2 bases and the J segment 3 bases; nucleotides outside the gene matches: 4. Per the germline V gene, CDR1 is SGHNT and CDR2 is YYREEE (reference sequence). The CDR3 is 15 amino acids. CDR3 sequence reads: CASSFSSGVTDTQYF. CDR3 coding DNA: TGTGCCAGCAGCTTCTCTAGCGGGGTTACAGATACGCAGTATTTT.